Shown below are 23 T cell receptor beta chains from a single sample sequenced in a study of somatic mutations in cytotoxic T cells in rheumatoid arthritis. Sequenced by immunoSEQ multiplex PCR; TCRdb stores in-frame clones only, minus some. The repertoire consists of about 14,000 clones, with 60% to 80% occurring once and the leading ten covering 15% to 20%. The sample consisted of CD8+ T cells sorted from blood. The receptors were gathered from an adult with rheumatoid arthritis.

This CDR3 is CASSLGDTNTDTQYF. In DNA, the CDR3 is TGTGCCAGCAGCCTAGGAGACACAAACACAGATACGCAGTATTTT. This rearrangement joins TRBV9 to TRBJ2-3; D remains ambiguous. The CDR3 consists of 15 residues. V shed 4 bases and J shed 2 bases, with 14 bases lying between them. Per the germline V gene, CDR1 is SGDLS and CDR2 is YYNGEE.

The gene calls are TRBV7-9 and TRBJ1-1; TRBD1 aligns across 9 bases. Losses at the gene ends were 3 bases for V and 0 bases for J; bases not matched to a gene: 11. The germline CDR1 and CDR2 sequences are SEHNR and FQNEAQ (reference sequence). The CDR3 covers 18 residues. CDR3 coding DNA: TGTGCCAGCAGCTTCGGAAGAACAGGGGGCTCGGTGAACACTGAAGCTTTCTTT. Translated: CASSFGRTGGSVNTEAFF.

The V gene is TRBV28, the J gene TRBJ1-3; 8 bases fit TRBD1. Germline assignment: CDR1 MDHEN and CDR2 SYDVKM. After removal of 5 bases from V and 4 bases from J, the junction contained 4 bases not matched to a gene. The CDR3 sequence is 14 residues long. The CDR3 reads CASSTGGAGNTIYF. CDR3 nucleotide sequence: TGTGCCAGCAGTACAGGGGGAGCCGGAAACACCATATATTTT.

The chain is built from TRBV21-1 and TRBJ1-2; TRBD1 is the table's D call and was not checked against the DNA. TRBV21-1 is a pseudogene segment. The CDR3 totals 12 residues. CDR3 coding DNA: TGTGCCAGCCGCCAGGGTAACTATGGCTACACCTTC. Protein product: CASRQGNYGYTF.

This chain joins TRBV5-4 and TRBJ1-2; 8 bases align to TRBD1. Per germline, CDR1 SGHNT and CDR2 YYREEE (reference sequence). J was trimmed by 4 bases and V by 2 bases; bases with no gene match: 4. CDR3 length: 14 amino acids. The CDR3, as DNA: TGTGCCAGCAGCTTCGGGACAGGACTCTATGGCTACACCTTC. This translates into CASSFGTGLYGYTF.

V is TRBV19 and J is TRBJ2-1, with 8 bases that match TRBD1. V shed 5 bases and J 8 bases; nucleotides not matched to a gene: 11. Germline V gene data show CDR1 as LNHDA and CDR2 as SQIVND (reference sequence). CDR3 length equals 15 residues. For the CDR3, the DNA is TGTGCCAGTAGTCCCCCGGGACAGGACCTCCATGAGCAGTTCTTC. It codes for CASSPPGQDLHEQFF.

V is TRBV14 and J is TRBJ2-7; 9 nucleotides agree with TRBD1. With V trimmed by 7 bases and J by 0 bases, 4 bases remained unmatched. The germline V gene encodes CDR1 SGHDN and CDR2 FVKESK. The CDR3 has 14 amino acids. The DNA of the CDR3 is TGTGCCAGCATCCGACAGGGGGTCTCCTACGAGCAGTACGTC. Protein sequence: CASIRQGVSYEQYV.

CDR3 nucleotide sequence: TGTGCCAGCACCTTTACAGGTTCTAGCACAGATACGCAGTATTTT. Its protein product is CASTFTGSSTDTQYF. The rearrangement links TRBV28 to TRBJ2-3; perhaps TRBD1 as D (5 bases). The CDR3 consists of 15 residues. Looked up from germline, CDR1 is MDHEN and CDR2 is SYDVKM. V was shortened by 7 bases and J by 0 bases, with 14 bases between the two germline ends.

This sequence joins TRBV5-4 and TRBJ1-5, with TRBD1 matching 10 bases. The CDR3 contains 17 residues. Trimming removed 3 bases from V and 2 bases from J; junction bases left unmatched: 8. Germline assignment: CDR1 SGHNT and CDR2 YYREEE (reference sequence). The CDR3: CASSSDRGRICNQPQHF. CDR3 nucleotides: TGTGCCAGCAGCTCAGACAGGGGGCGAATTTGCAATCAGCCCCAGCATTTT. The full variable domain, completed using reference TRBV5-4 and TRBJ1-5, is ETGVTQSPTHLIKTRGQQVTLRCSSQSGHNTVSWYQQALGQGPQFIFQYYREEENGRGNFPPRFSGLQFPNYSSELNVNALELDDSALYLCASSSDRGRICNQPQHFGDGTRLSIL.

This clone was detected only once. The chain combines TRBV27 with TRBJ1-2; TRBD1 is a possible D gene (5 bases). The CDR3 length is 15 residues. Trimming cost V 1 base and J 7 bases, with 16 bases left between them. The germline gives CDR1 MNHEY, CDR2 SMNVEV (reference sequence). CDR3 sequence reads: CASSLLGVAGGGYTF. In DNA form, the CDR3 reads TGTGCCAGCAGTTTATTGGGGGTCGCAGGAGGTGGCTACACCTTC.

This chain uses TRBV2 with TRBJ1-2; D is undetermined. Per the germline V gene, CDR1 is SNHLY and CDR2 is FYNNEI. The CDR3 contains 15 residues. Deletions cut 0 bases from V and 7 bases from J, with 15 bases between. This chain's CDR3 is CASSEAQSRSLGYTF. Here the CDR3 DNA reads TGTGCCAGCAGTGAAGCGCAGAGCCGTTCACTTGGCTACACCTTC.

This clone occurred a few times. This chain links TRBV2 with TRBJ2-7, with no clear D. The CDR3 has 12 residues. V dropped 4 bases and J dropped 7 bases, with 11 bases sitting between them. Germline V CDR1 and CDR2: SNHLY, FYNNEI. This chain's CDR3 is CASSVQSAEQYF. CDR3 in DNA: TGTGCCAGCAGTGTTCAAAGCGCAGAGCAGTACTTC.

This chain links TRBV10-3 with TRBJ2-5; D is ambiguous. Trimming left V 6 bases short and J 1 base short, with 9 bases between. From germline, CDR1 is ENHRY and CDR2 SYGVKD. The CDR3 runs 13 residues. The chain's CDR3 is CAIRDGFQETQYF. The CDR3 region has the DNA TGTGCCATCAGGGACGGCTTCCAAGAGACCCAGTACTTC.

This clone was counted only a few times. The CDR3 reads CASSIGTGAYEQYV. CDR3 nucleotides: TGTGCCAGTAGTATCGGGACAGGGGCCTACGAGCAGTACGTC. The V and J genes are TRBV19 and TRBJ2-7; 10 bases agree with TRBD1. The germline V gene encodes CDR1 LNHDA and CDR2 SQIVND (reference sequence). V shed 3 bases and J 2 bases; nucleotides not matched to a gene: 1. The CDR3 extends over 14 amino acids.

This clone has just a few counts. The chain employs TRBV5-1 and TRBJ1-1; D remains unclear. Trimming left V 4 bases short and J 0 bases short, with 7 bases between. This CDR3 spans 13 amino acids. Germline values: CDR1 SGHRS, CDR2 YFSETQ. In DNA, the CDR3 is TGCGCCAGCAGCCTTGCCTTGAACACTGAAGCTTTCTTT. Translated: CASSLALNTEAFF.

The chain joins TRBV29-1 to TRBJ1-1; D may be TRBD1 (6 bases). The CDR3 has 13 residues. In germline, CDR1 is SQVTM, CDR2 ANQGSEA. The V and J ends lost 5 bases and 4 bases respectively, with 14 bases between them. The DNA of the CDR3 is TGCAGCGTTCGCATTCGGGGGGCCACTGAAGCTTTCTTT. As protein: CSVRIRGATEAFF.

CDR3 loop: CAISEQAGYQETQYF. CDR3 nucleotides: TGTGCCATCAGTGAACAGGCAGGGTACCAAGAGACCCAGTACTTC. This chain connects TRBV10-3 to TRBJ2-5; D perhaps matches TRBD1 (5 bases). The germline V gene has CDR1 ENHRY and CDR2 SYGVKD. V dropped 3 bases and J dropped 0 bases, with 11 bases sitting between them. The CDR3 has 15 residues.

The sample holds one count of this clone. The chain carries TRBV11-2 and TRBJ2-2; D is possibly TRBD1 or TRBD2 (5 bases each). This CDR3 has 15 residues. Trimming cost V 6 bases and J 0 bases, with 11 bases left between them. Germline V gene data show CDR1 as SGHAT and CDR2 as FQNNGV. The DNA of the CDR3 is TGTGCCAGCAGTTTCGGGACCGCGAACACCGGGGAGCTGTTTTTT. This gives the protein CASSFGTANTGELFF.

There are a few counts of this clone. The chain is built from TRBV7-2 and TRBJ2-7; no firm D call. From germline, CDR1 is SGHTA and CDR2 FQGNSA. Trimming left V 1 base short and J 2 bases short, with 3 bases between. The CDR3 runs 12 residues. CDR3 loop: CASSLGTYEQYF. CDR3 nucleotide sequence: TGTGCCAGCAGCTTAGGGACCTACGAGCAGTACTTC. The entire variable domain, with the rest obtained from reference TRBV7-2 and TRBJ2-7, is as follows: GAGVSQSPSNKVTEKGKDVELRCDPISGHTALYWYRQSLGQGLEFLIYFQGNSAPDKSGLPSDRFSAERTGGSVSTLTIQRTQQEDSAVYLCASSLGTYEQYFGPGTRLTVT.

This clone was detected a few times. The chain is built from TRBV6-5 and TRBJ2-2; D gene ambiguous. V dropped 5 bases and J dropped 5 bases, with 9 bases sitting between them. The length of the CDR3 is 13 residues. Germline lookup yields CDR1 MNHEY and CDR2 SVGAGI. DNA of the CDR3: TGTGCCAGCAGTCCTGGAACTACCGGGGAGCTGTTTTTT. This codes for CASSPGTTGELFF.

This clone appeared once. The rearrangement links TRBV19 to TRBJ1-1; TRBD1 matches at 8 bases. The V gene end was trimmed by 6 bases and the J gene end by 6 bases; junction bases not matched to a gene: 6. There are 13 residues in the CDR3. Germline CDR1 and CDR2: LNHDA and SQIVND (reference sequence). The CDR3 region is CASSIDRGSEAFF. CDR3 sequence (DNA): TGTGCCAGTAGCATTGACAGGGGATCTGAAGCTTTCTTT. The variable domain in full, with the rest retrieved from reference TRBV19 and TRBJ1-1, is DGGITQSPKYLFRKEGQNVTLSCEQNLNHDAMYWYRQDPGQGLRLIYYSQIVNDFQKGDIAEGYSVSREKKESFPLTVTSAQKNPTAFYLCASSIDRGSEAFFGQGTRLTVV.

The chain combines TRBV5-5 with TRBJ2-5, with D possibly being TRBD1 or TRBD2 (5 bases each). V lost 5 bases, J lost 5 bases, and 10 bases lay in between. The length of the CDR3 is 12 residues. Germline CDR1 and CDR2: SGHKS and YYEKEE (reference sequence). The CDR3 loop is CASSRGVETQYF. The DNA for the CDR3 is TGTGCCAGCAGTCGAGGGGTTGAGACCCAGTACTTC.

This clone was found once. This chain connects TRBV5-1 to TRBJ1-2, with no clear D. The CDR3 extends over 10 amino acids. Germline V gene lookup returns CDR1 SGHRS and CDR2 YFSETQ. The germline V and J ends were trimmed by 10 bases and 9 bases, with 13 bases remaining between them. CDR3 bases: TGCGCCGGTTTGGCGAGACGCTACACCTTC. Protein product: CAGLARRYTF.